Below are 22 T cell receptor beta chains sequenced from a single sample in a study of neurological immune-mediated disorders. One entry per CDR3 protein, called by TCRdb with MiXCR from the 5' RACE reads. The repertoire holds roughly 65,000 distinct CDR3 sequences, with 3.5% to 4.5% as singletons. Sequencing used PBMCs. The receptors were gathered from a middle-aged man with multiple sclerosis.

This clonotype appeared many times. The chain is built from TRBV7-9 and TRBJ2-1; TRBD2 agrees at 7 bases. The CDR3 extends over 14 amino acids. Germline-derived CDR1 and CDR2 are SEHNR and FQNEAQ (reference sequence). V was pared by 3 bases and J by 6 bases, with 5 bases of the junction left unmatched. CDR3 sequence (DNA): TGTGCCAGCAGCTTCGACCGACTAGCCAATGAGCAGTTCTTC. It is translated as CASSFDRLANEQFF.

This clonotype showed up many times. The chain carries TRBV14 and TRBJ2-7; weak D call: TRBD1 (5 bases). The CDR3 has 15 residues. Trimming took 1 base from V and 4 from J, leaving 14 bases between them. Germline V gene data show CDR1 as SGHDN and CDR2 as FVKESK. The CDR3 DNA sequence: TGTGCCAGCAGCCAAGGAACATCAGGGTCTTACGAGCAGTACTTC. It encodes CASSQGTSGSYEQYF.

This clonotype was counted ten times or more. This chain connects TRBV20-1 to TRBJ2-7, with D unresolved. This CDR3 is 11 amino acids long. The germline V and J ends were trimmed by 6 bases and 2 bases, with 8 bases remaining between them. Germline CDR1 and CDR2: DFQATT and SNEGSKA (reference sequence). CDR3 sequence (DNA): TGCAGTGCGGTTACCACCTACGAGCAGTACTTC. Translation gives CSAVTTYEQYF.

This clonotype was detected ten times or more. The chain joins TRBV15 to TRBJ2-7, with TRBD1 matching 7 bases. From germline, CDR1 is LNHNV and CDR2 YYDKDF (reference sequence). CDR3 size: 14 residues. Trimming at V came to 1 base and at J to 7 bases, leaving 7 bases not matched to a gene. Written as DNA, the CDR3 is TGTGCCACCAGCAGAGCCCAGGACAGGTCTGAGCAGTACTTC. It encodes CATSRAQDRSEQYF.

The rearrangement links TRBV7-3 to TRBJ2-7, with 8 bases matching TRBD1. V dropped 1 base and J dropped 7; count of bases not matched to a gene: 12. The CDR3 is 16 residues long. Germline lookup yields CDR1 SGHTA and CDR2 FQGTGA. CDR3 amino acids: CASSLRGSGQGQEQYF. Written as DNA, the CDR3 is TGTGCCAGCAGCTTAAGGGGCTCCGGACAGGGCCAAGAGCAGTACTTC.

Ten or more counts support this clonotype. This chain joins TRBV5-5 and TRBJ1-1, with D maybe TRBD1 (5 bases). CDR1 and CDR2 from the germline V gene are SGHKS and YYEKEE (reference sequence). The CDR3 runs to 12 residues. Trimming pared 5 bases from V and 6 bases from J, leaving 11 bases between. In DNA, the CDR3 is TGTGCCAGCAGTATTCAGGGAGCTGAAGCTTTCTTT. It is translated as CASSIQGAEAFF.

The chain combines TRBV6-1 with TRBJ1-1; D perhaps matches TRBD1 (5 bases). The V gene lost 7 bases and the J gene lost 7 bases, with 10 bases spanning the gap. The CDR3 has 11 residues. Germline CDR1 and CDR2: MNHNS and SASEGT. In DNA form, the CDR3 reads TGTGCCAGCAAAGTCGGGGGTGAAGCTTTCTTT. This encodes CASKVGGEAFF.

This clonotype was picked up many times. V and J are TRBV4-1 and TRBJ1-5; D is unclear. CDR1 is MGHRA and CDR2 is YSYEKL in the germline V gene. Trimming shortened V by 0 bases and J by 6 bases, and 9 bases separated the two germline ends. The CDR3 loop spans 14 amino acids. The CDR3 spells CASSQDRAVQPQHF. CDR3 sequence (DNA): TGCGCCAGCAGCCAAGATAGGGCGGTTCAGCCCCAGCATTTT.

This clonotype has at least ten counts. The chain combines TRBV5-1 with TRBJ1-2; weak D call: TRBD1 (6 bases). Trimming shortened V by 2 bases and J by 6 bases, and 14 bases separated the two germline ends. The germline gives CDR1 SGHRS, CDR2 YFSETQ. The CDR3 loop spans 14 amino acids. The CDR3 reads CASSFLGPGDGYTF. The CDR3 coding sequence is TGCGCCAGCAGCTTCCTCGGGCCAGGGGATGGCTACACCTTC.

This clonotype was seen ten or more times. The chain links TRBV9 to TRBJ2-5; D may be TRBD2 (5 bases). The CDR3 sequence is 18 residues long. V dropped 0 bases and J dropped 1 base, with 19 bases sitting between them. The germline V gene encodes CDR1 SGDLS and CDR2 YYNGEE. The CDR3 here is CASSVDSNAGVSQETQYF. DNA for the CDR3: TGTGCCAGCAGCGTAGATAGTAACGCCGGGGTTTCCCAAGAGACCCAGTACTTC.

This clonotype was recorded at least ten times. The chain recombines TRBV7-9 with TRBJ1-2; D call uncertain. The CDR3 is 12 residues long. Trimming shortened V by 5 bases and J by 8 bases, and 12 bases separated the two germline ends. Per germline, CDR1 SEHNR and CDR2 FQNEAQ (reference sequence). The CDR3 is CASSPDAKGYTF. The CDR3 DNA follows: TGTGCCAGCAGCCCAGATGCAAAGGGCTACACCTTC.

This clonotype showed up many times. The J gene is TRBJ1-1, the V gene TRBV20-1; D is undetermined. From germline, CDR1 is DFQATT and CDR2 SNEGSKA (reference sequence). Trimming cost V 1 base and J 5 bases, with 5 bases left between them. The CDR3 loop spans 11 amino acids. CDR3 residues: CSARGLTEAFF. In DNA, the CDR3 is TGCAGTGCTAGAGGTCTGACTGAAGCTTTCTTT.

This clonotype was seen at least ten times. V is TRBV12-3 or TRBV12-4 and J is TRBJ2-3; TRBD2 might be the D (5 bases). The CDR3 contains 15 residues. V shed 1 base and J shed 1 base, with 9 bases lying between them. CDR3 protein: CASSLELVRTDTQYF. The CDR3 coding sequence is TGTGCCAGCAGTTTAGAACTAGTCCGCACAGATACGCAGTATTTT.

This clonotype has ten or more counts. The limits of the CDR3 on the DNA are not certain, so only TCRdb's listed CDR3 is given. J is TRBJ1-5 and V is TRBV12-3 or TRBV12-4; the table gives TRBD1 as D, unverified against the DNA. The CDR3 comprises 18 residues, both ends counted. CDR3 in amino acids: CASLRVGQGAHRNQPQNF.

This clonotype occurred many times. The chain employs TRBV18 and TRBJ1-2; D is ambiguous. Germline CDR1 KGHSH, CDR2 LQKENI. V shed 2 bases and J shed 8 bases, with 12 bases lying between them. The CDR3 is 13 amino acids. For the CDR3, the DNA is TGTGCCAGCTCACCATATGCGGTAGGAGGCTACACCTTC. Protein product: CASSPYAVGGYTF. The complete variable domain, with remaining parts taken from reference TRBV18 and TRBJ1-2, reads NAGVMQNPRHLVRRRGQEARLRCSPMKGHSHVYWYRQLPEEGLKFMVYLQKENIIDESGMPKERFSAEFPKEGPSILRIQQVVRGDSAAYFCASSPYAVGGYTFGSGTRLTVV.

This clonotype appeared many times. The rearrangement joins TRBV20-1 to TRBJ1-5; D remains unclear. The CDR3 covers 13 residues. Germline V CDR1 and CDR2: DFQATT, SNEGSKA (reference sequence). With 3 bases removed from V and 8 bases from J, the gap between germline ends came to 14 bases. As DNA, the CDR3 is TGCAGTGCTAGTTCGCGTGCCCAGAAGCCCCAGCATTTT. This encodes CSASSRAQKPQHF.

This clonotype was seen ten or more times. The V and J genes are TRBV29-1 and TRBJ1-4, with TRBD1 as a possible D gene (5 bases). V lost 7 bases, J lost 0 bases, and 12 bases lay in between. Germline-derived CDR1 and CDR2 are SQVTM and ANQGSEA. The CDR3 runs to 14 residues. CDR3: CSAKDSPTNEKLFF. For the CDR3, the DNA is TGCAGCGCTAAAGACAGCCCAACTAATGAAAAACTGTTTTTT.

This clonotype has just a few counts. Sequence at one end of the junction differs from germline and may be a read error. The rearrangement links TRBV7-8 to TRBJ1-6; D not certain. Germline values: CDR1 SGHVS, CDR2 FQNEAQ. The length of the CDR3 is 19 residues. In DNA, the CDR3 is TGTGCCAGCAGCTTAGGGCGCTCGGGCTCAACCAAGTTCGGTCTCCCCCTCAACTTT. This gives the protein CASSLGRSGSTKFGLPLNF.

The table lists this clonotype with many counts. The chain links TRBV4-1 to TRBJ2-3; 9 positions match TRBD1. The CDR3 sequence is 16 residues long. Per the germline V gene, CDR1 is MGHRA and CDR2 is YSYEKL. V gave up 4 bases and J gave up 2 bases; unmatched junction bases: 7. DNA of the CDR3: TGCGCCAGCAGCCCACTGGGACAGGGTAACACAGATACGCAGTATTTT. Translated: CASSPLGQGNTDTQYF.

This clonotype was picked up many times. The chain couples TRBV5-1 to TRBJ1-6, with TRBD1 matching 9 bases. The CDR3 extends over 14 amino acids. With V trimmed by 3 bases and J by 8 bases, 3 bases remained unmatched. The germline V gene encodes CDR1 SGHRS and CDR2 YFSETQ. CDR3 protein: CASSYRDRDSPLHF. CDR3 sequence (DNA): TGCGCCAGCAGCTACCGGGACAGGGATTCACCCCTCCACTTT.

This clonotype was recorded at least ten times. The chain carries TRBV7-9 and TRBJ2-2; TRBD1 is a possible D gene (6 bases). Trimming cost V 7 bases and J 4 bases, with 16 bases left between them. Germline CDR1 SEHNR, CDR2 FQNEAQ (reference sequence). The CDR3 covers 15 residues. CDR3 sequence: CASTIRGQFTGELFF. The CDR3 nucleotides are TGTGCCAGCACCATAAGAGGACAGTTCACCGGGGAGCTGTTTTTT. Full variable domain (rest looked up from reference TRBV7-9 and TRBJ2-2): DTGVSQNPRHKITKRGQNVTFRCDPISEHNRLYWYRQTLGQGPEFLTYFQNEAQLEKSRLLSDRFSAERPKGSFSTLEIQRTEQGDSAMYLCASTIRGQFTGELFFGEGSRLTVL.

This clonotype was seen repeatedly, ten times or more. The DNA for the CDR3 is TGTGCCAGCAGCCCTCAACCCCAAGTGAACACTGAAGCTTTCTTT. Translating gives CASSPQPQVNTEAFF. The chain employs TRBV14 and TRBJ1-1; D gene ambiguous. The CDR3 sequence is 15 residues long. The ends were cut back, 4 bases at V and 0 bases at J, with 12 bases in the middle. Germline V CDR1 and CDR2: SGHDN, FVKESK. The entire variable domain, with the rest obtained from reference TRBV14 and TRBJ1-1, is as follows: EAGVTQFPSHSVIEKGQTVTLRCDPISGHDNLYWYRRVMGKEIKFLLHFVKESKQDESGMPNNRFLAERTGGTYSTLKVQPAELEDSGVYFCASSPQPQVNTEAFFGQGTRLTVV.